Described below is a single T cell receptor beta chain sequence and its context. As handled by the study authors: Amplification with reference gene primers provided the estimates of nucleated cell counts. Method: immunoSEQ multiplex PCR; TCRdb's copy keeps in-frame clones and lacks some. Clone size and V and J calls were adopted from that table, with D and trimming inferred from the DNA. The table lists around 220,000 clones, around nine tenths of them singletons. The data originate from a study of blood T cell repertoires in COVID-19. Study-level background: Samples taken during acute and convalescent COVID-19 were collected in the United States, Italy and Spain. The cDNA or gDNA used as material had been derived from T cells, B-cell-depleted T cells, or PBMCs.

After removal of 4 bases from V and 0 bases from J, the junction contained 3 bases not matched to a gene. This CDR3 region has 16 residues. Per germline, CDR1 SGHNT and CDR2 YYREEE (reference sequence). Sequencing used peripheral blood. This receptor was taken from a woman in her forties who had recovered from COVID-19. The genes are TRBV5-4 and TRBJ2-6; 8 bases fit TRBD2. CDR3 DNA: TGTGCCAGCAGCCCTGGGACTAGCTCTGGGGCCAACGTCCTGACTTTC. Its protein is CASSPGTSSGANVLTF.